These 7 T cell receptor beta chains came from one sample sequenced in a study of sequential checkpoint blockade in melanoma. Treatment denoted: randomized to nivolumab then ipilimumab (arm A) or the reverse (arm B). Measured with immunoSEQ multiplex PCR; TCRdb has only the in-frame clones, and not every one. The table includes about 3,500 clones, 15% to 20% detected once. Material: tumor tissue (inferred from file names), obtained from a patient given nivolumab and ipilimumab in sequence. These receptors were obtained from a human donor with melanoma.

The chain employs TRBV29-1 and TRBJ1-1; possible D gene TRBD1, 6 bases. The CDR3 loop spans 12 amino acids. Between the trimmed V and J ends, which lost 2 bases and 8 bases, there was a span of 12 bases. Per the germline V gene, CDR1 is SQVTM and CDR2 is ANQGSEA. The CDR3 protein is CSVERGTSEAFF. The DNA for the CDR3 is TGCAGCGTTGAAAGGGGGACATCCGAAGCTTTCTTT.

The table lists this clone with a few counts. The chain employs TRBV6-8 and TRBJ2-7; the D gene is possibly TRBD1 (6 bases). Germline CDR1 and CDR2: MNHGY and SAAAGT. This CDR3 spans 18 amino acids. Trimming took 5 bases from V and 2 from J, leaving 25 bases between them. The CDR3 DNA sequence: TGTGCCAGCAGTACCAATCTGCAGGGGCCCCTAGGCCCCTACGAGCAGTACTTC. It translates to CASSTNLQGPLGPYEQYF.

This clone was seen a few times. The chain uses TRBV28 and TRBJ2-7; 10 bases match TRBD2. Trimming removed 4 bases from V and 3 bases from J; junction bases left unmatched: 3. The CDR3 runs 14 residues. In germline, CDR1 is MDHEN, CDR2 SYDVKM. The CDR3 sequence is CASSYGLADYEQYF. The DNA of the CDR3 is TGTGCCAGCAGTTATGGACTAGCGGACTACGAGCAGTACTTC.

This clone has just a few counts. This chain connects TRBV25-1 to TRBJ1-2; 7 nucleotides align to TRBD1. CDR1 is MGHDK, CDR2 SYGVNS, per germline. The CDR3 runs to 14 residues. With 6 bases clipped from V and 3 bases from J, the junction kept 7 bases outside the gene matches. CDR3 coding DNA: TGTGCCAGCAGCTCAACAGGGGCGTACTATGGCTACACCTTC. Translation: CASSSTGAYYGYTF.

This chain joins TRBV12-5 and TRBJ1-1, with 7 positions matching TRBD1. This CDR3 is 15 amino acids long. The V gene's germline CDR1 is LGHNT and CDR2 FRNRAP. Here the CDR3 DNA reads TGTGCCAGCAATCCGGGACAGAGTAAAAACACTGAAGCTTTCTTT. Its translation is CASNPGQSKNTEAFF.

In its sample, this clone was seen a few times. V and J are TRBV28 and TRBJ2-1; 10 nucleotides align to TRBD2. Germline CDR1 reads MDHEN; CDR2 reads SYDVKM. V dropped 1 base and J dropped 8; count of bases not matched to a gene: 5. The length of the CDR3 is 15 residues. The chain's CDR3 is CASSLLGTSDDEQFF. CDR3 sequence (DNA): TGTGCCAGCAGTTTATTGGGGACTAGCGACGATGAGCAGTTCTTC.

This clone was detected many times. The rearrangement links TRBV11-3 to TRBJ2-5; D ambiguous. In germline, CDR1 is SGHNT, CDR2 YENEEA. V gave up 6 bases and J gave up 2 bases, with 16 bases separating them. This CDR3 contains 15 residues. The CDR3 loop reads CASRPRSPPQETQYF. CDR3 nucleotide sequence: TGTGCCAGCAGGCCCAGATCCCCCCCACAAGAGACCCAGTACTTC.